This T cell receptor (beta chain) was identified during a study of T-cell reconstitution after alpha-beta-depleted transplantation in children. V shed 3 bases and J 4 bases; nucleotides not matched to a gene: 4. This CDR3 is built from 14 residues. The table lists this clonotype with a few counts. Its matching antigen is unknown. TCRbeta library construction was performed incorporating unique molecular identifiers. MiXCR was run by TCRdb on the PCR reads, yielding one entry per CDR3 protein. The table lists more than 200,000 distinct CDR3 sequences, 25% of them singletons. Whole-study results and caveats: The study traced high day-60 TCRbeta diversity in some patients to surviving recipient T cells and thymic progenitors. By one year post-transplant, T-cell counts and diversity largely arose from T cells that were newly produced. Reports say that about two months after transplant, the alpha-beta T cells came out of several hundred graft clones that had expanded.

The receptor comes from a girl aged 2 to 10 with Fanconi anemia, due to receive a stem cell transplant. The input for sequencing was PBMCs, taken before TCRalphabeta/CD19-depleted stem cell transplant. The chain recombines TRBV12-3 or TRBV12-4 with TRBJ1-2; 8 bases fit TRBD1. CDR3 DNA: TGTGCCAGCAGTTTTCACAGGGGGAGCTATGGCTACACCTTC. As protein: CASSFHRGSYGYTF.